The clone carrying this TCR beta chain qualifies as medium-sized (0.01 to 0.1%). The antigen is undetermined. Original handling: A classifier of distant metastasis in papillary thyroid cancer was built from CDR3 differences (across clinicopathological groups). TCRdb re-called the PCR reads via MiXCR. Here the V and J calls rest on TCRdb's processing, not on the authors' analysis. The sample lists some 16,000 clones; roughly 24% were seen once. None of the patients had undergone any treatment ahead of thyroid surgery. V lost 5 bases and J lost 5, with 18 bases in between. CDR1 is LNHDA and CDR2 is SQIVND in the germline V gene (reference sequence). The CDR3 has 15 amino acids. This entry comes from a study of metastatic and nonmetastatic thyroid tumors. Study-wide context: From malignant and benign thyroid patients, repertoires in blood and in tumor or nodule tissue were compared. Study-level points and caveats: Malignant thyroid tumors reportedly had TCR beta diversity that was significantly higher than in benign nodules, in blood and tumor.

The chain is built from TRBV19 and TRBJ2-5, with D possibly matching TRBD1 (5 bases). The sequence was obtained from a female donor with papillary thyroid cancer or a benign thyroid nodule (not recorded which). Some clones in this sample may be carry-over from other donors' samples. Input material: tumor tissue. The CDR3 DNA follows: TGTGCCAGTAGTCCCGACAGTTCCCTCGGGGAGACCCAGTACTTC. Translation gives CASSPDSSLGETQYF. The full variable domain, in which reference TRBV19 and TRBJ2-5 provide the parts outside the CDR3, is DGGITQSPKYLFRKEGQNVTLSCEQNLNHDAMYWYRQDPGQGLRLIYYSQIVNDFQKGDIAEGYSVSREKKESFPLTVTSAQKNPTAFYLCASSPDSSLGETQYFGPGTRLLVL.